The T cell receptor (beta chain) under discussion was sequenced for a study of blood T cell repertoires in COVID-19. Background on the study: The samples span acute and convalescent COVID-19 from the United States, Italy and Spain. T cells, B-cell-depleted T cells, or PBMCs supplied cDNA or gDNA.

Seattle's enrolled individuals joined amid active infection and were then monitored longitudinally. V was clipped by 6 bases and J by 1 base; unmatched bases: 5. The CDR3 extends over 16 amino acids. The germline V gene encodes CDR1 LGHDT and CDR2 YNNKEL (reference sequence). In the original analysis: Reference gene primer amplification gave estimated nucleated cell counts. Produced via immunoSEQ multiplex PCR; TCRdb's table is partial and in-frame only. V, J and clone size were drawn from that table, and D and trimming were deduced from the DNA. The sample consists of over 150,000 clones, around 83% of them appearing once.

V gene TRBV3-1 (or the pseudogene TRBV3-2) combines with J gene TRBJ2-2; TRBD2 aligns across 10 bases. This receptor was obtained from a woman in her sixties with COVID-19, enrolled during active disease. Sequencing used peripheral blood. Here the CDR3 DNA reads TGTGCCAGCAGGTTCGGACTAGCGGAGAACACCGGGGAGCTGTTTTTT. Amino acid sequence: CASRFGLAENTGELFF.